One TCR beta chain is described in this entry. The antigen is not known. The data stem from a study of cytomegalovirus exposure and HLA in healthy donors. Study at large: The 90 to 150 validation repertoires used the same platform as the roughly 670 first-cohort repertoires, a later analysis reported.

Sequencing was performed with immunoSEQ multiplex PCR; in TCRdb, only in-frame clones are kept and a portion is missing. The sample includes tens of thousands of clones, around 97% of them seen just once. V lost 4 bases, J lost 7 bases, and 13 bases lay in between. Per germline, CDR1 MNHNS and CDR2 SASEGT. This CDR3 has 14 residues. Study-wide results and limits: Through in vitro validation, a few CMV-associated chains were shown to be specific for CMV antigens.

This TCR came from a man younger than 30 in good health and CMV-seronegative. Material for sequencing was PBMCs. This chain connects TRBV6-1 to TRBJ1-4, with D perhaps TRBD1 (6 bases). The CDR3 nucleotides read TGTGCCAGCAGTGTTGTGGCAGGGGTTGAAAAACTGTTTTTT. It is translated as CASSVVAGVEKLFF.